This T cell receptor beta chain is from a study of cytomegalovirus exposure and HLA in healthy donors. About the study: Membership in the Caucasian-associated ancestry cluster was found for about four fifths of fewer than 450 genotyped donors.

Healthy bone marrow donors made up the cohort. The PCR was carried out with 60 Vbeta primers and 13 Jbeta primers. Data came from immunoSEQ multiplex PCR; TCRdb stores just in-frame clones and leaves some out. The sample has approximately 120,000 clones; 70% to 80% are singletons. The CDR3 is made up of 16 amino acids. The germline V gene encodes CDR1 LGHNA and CDR2 YSLEER. V gave up 2 bases and J gave up 3 bases, with 13 bases separating them. Sequencing input: PBMCs. This TCR came from a man in his fifties in good health and CMV-seronegative. V is TRBV4-3 and J is TRBJ2-2; D is uncertain. The CDR3, as DNA: TGCGCCAGCAGCCAACCTGATAGAGCCTACACCGGGGAGCTGTTTTTT. Translated, it gives CASSQPDRAYTGELFF.